This T cell receptor beta chain was observed in a study of T cell responses to AZD1222 COVID-19 vaccine. The ends were cut back, 10 bases at V and 2 bases at J, with 14 bases in the middle. The CDR3 extends over 13 amino acids. Per germline, CDR1 LNHDA and CDR2 SQIVND (reference sequence). On this clone itself: Its antigen is unknown.

Study outcomes and limitations: Possibly, clonal diversity was underestimated; donors were largely white British and included more females. AZD1222 recipients seropositive at baseline numbered only six or seven.

TCRdb keeps only in-frame clones here, not all; method: immunoSEQ multiplex PCR. The repertoire includes more than 110,000 clones, around 93% of them detected once, and approximately 2.8% sits in the top ten. The receptor's source is an adult in good health. This chain links TRBV19 with TRBJ1-2, with D uncertain. Sample: peripheral blood, taken on day 0 of AZD1222 vaccination. The CDR3 DNA reads as TGTGCCACCCGCCTACAGCAAAACTATGGCTACACCTTC. This gives the protein CATRLQQNYGYTF.